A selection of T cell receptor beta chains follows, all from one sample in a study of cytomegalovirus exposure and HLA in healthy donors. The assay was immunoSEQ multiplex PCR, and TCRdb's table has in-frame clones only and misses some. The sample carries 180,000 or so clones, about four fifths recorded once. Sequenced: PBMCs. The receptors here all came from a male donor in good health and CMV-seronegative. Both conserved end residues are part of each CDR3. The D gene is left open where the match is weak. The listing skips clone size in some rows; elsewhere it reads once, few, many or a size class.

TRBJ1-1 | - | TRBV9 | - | CASSEGLRTEAFF | TGTGCCAGCAGCGAGGGGCTTCGGACTGAAGCTTTCTTT
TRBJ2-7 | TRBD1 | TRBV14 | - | CASSPLAGQGSYEQYF | TGTGCCAGCAGCCCACTGGCGGGACAGGGCTCCTACGAGCAGTACTTC
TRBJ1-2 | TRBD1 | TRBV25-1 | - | CASSGPGQGAPGYTF | TGTGCCAGCAGTGGACCGGGACAGGGGGCGCCCGGCTACACCTTC
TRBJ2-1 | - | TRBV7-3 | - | CASSRTRSSYNEQFF | TGTGCCAGCAGCCGAACTAGAAGCTCCTACAATGAGCAGTTCTTC
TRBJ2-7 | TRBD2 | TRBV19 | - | CASSIEGLAGAEQYF | TGTGCCAGTAGTATAGAAGGACTAGCGGGGGCCGAGCAGTACTTC
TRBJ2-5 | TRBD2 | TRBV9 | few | CASSVDPSGSRGETQYF | TGTGCCAGCAGCGTAGACCCTAGCGGGAGTAGAGGAGAGACCCAGTACTTC
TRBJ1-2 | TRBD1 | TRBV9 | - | CASSVAGGPNYGYTF | TGTGCCAGCAGCGTAGCAGGGGGACCAAACTATGGCTACACCTTC
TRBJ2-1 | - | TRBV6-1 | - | CASSESRRVSDQFF | TGTGCCAGCAGTGAATCTCGACGGGTGTCGGATCAGTTCTTC
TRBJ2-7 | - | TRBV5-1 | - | CASSLFSGETYEQYF | TGCGCCAGCAGCTTGTTTTCAGGCGAGACCTACGAGCAGTACTTC
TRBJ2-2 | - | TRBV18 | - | CASSSRGHGELFF | TGTGCCAGCTCGTCCAGGGGCCACGGGGAGCTGTTTTTT
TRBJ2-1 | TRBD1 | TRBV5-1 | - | CASSLGDRGLNEQFF | TGCGCCAGCAGCTTGGGCGACAGGGGGCTCAATGAGCAGTTCTTC
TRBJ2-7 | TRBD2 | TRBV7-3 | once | CASNLGTSGAVTYEQYF | TGTGCCAGCAATTTAGGGACTAGCGGGGCAGTGACCTACGAGCAGTACTTC
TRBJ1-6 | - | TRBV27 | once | CASSPWTVNNSPLHF | TGTGCCAGCAGTCCGTGGACTGTAAATAATTCACCCCTCCACTTT
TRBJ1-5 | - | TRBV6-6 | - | CASSSTTVSNQPQHF | TGTGCCAGCAGTTCAACGACAGTTAGCAATCAGCCCCAGCATTTT
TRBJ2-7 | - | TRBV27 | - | CASSLGGGPYEQYF | TGTGCCAGCAGTTTAGGGGGGGGCCCCTACGAGCAGTACTTC
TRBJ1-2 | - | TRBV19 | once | CASSIQGNYGYTF | TGTGCCAGTAGTATTCAGGGTAACTATGGCTACACCTTC
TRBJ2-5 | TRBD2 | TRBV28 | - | CASSSGGGRETQYF | TGTGCCAGCAGTTCGGGGGGAGGGCGGGAGACCCAGTACTTC
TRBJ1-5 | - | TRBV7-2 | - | CASSETGQPQHF | TGTGCCAGCAGCGAAACAGGTCAGCCCCAGCATTTT
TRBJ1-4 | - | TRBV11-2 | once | CASSFGQKNEKLFF | TGTGCCAGCAGCTTTGGACAGAAAAATGAAAAACTGTTTTTT
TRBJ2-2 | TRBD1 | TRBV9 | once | CASSIRDSMSGELFF | TGTGCCAGCAGCATTCGGGACAGCATGTCAGGGGAGCTGTTTTTT
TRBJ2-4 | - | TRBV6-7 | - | CASSHVEALAKNIQYF | TGTGCCAGCAGCCACGTGGAGGCGTTAGCCAAAAACATTCAGTACTTC
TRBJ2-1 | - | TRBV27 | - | CASSSRGGASRSDEQFF | TGTGCCAGCAGTTCCCGCGGAGGGGCATCCCGATCCGATGAGCAGTTCTTC
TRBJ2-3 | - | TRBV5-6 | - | CASSQSTDTQYF | TGTGCCAGCAGCCAAAGCACAGATACGCAGTATTTT
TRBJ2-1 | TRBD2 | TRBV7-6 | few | CASSLALRGGGDNEQFF | TGTGCCAGCAGCTTAGCCCTAAGGGGCGGGGGGGACAATGAGCAGTTCTTC
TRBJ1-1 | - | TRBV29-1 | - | CSATVNTEAFF | TGCAGCGCGACAGTGAACACTGAAGCTTTCTTT
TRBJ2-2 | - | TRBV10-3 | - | CAISEGEGRGTGELFF | TGTGCCATCAGTGAAGGTGAAGGGAGAGGAACCGGGGAGCTGTTTTTT
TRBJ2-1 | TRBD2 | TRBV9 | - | CASSAHLAANEQFF | TGTGCCAGCAGCGCCCACCTAGCGGCAAATGAGCAGTTCTTC
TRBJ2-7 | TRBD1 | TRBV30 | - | CAWSFGTGTHEQYF | TGTGCCTGGAGTTTTGGGACAGGGACCCACGAGCAGTACTTC
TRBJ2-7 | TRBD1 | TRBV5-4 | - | CASSLRDRGSYEQYF | TGTGCCAGCAGCCTCCGGGACAGGGGATCCTACGAGCAGTACTTC
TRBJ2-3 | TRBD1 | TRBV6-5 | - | CASSYSSTGRLDTQYF | TGTGCCAGCAGTTACTCCTCGACAGGGCGGTTAGATACGCAGTATTTT